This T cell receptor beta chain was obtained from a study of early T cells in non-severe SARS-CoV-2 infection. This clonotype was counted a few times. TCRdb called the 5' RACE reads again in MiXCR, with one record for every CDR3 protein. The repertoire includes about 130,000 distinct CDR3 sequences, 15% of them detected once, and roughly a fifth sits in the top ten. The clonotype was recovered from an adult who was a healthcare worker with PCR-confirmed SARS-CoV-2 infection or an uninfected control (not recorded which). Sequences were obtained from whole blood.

The CDR3 region is CASSQTSTDTQYF. CDR3 nucleotides: TGTGCCAGCAGCCAAACTAGCACAGATACGCAGTATTTT. The V call is TRBV3-1, the J call TRBJ2-3; D is uncertain. Germline CDR1 reads LGHDT; CDR2 reads YNNKEL (reference sequence). The CDR3 totals 13 residues. Trimming took off 2 bases at V and 0 bases at J, with 3 bases between the two ends.